This TCR beta chain was captured by sequencing in a study of T cell responses to AZD1222 COVID-19 vaccine. Clones were read by immunoSEQ multiplex PCR, and TCRdb kept only the in-frame ones, dropping some. The table lists tens of thousands of clones, 89% of them singletons. This clone is a singleton in its sample. Its target is unknown. Study results and limitations: White British ancestry dominated among donors, who included more females, and clonal diversity was possibly underestimated. After the peak T cell response, and only then, were repertoires sampled. The breadth and depth of Spike-specific TCRs increased once two AZD1222 doses had been given. Targets within unmutated variant regions were reportedly found for nearly half of spike-specific TCRs.

The specimen comprised peripheral blood, sampled on day 0 of AZD1222 vaccination. The source is an adult in good health.

The CDR3, as DNA: TGTGCCAGCACCCACGGGGGCACAGATACGCAGTATTTT. As protein: CASTHGGTDTQYF. The gene calls are TRBV7-2 and TRBJ2-3, with D perhaps matching TRBD2 (5 bases). Germline CDR1 is SGHTA and CDR2 is FQGNSA. The CDR3 has 13 residues. Trimming removed 7 bases at V and 1 base at J, with 9 bases between. The full variable domain, rest sourced from reference TRBV7-2 and TRBJ2-3, is GAGVSQSPSNKVTEKGKDVELRCDPISGHTALYWYRQSLGQGLEFLIYFQGNSAPDKSGLPSDRFSAERTGGSVSTLTIQRTQQEDSAVYLCASTHGGTDTQYFGPGTRLTVL.